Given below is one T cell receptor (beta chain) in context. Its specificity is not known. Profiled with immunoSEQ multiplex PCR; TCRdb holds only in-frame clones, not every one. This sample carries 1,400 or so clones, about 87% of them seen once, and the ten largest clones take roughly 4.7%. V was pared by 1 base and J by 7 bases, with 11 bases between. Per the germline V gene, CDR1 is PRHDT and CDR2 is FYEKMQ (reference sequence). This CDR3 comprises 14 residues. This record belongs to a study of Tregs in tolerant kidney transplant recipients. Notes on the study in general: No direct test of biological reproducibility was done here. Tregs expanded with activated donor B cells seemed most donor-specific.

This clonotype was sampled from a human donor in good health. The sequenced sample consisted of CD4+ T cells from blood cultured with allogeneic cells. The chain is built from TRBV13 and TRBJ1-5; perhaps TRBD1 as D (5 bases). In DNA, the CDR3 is TGTGCCAGCAGCTTAGTCCGGGGACGGCAGCCCCAGCATTTT. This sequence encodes CASSLVRGRQPQHF.